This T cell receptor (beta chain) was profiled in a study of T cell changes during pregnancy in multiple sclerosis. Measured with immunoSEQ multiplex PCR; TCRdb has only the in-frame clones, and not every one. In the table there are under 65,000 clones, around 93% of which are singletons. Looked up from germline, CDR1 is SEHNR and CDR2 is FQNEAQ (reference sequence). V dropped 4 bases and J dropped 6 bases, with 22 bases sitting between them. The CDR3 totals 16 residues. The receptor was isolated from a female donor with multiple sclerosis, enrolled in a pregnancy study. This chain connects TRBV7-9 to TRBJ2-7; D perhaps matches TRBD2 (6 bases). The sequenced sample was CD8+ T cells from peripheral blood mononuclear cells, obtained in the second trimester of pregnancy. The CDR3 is CASSSGGRPRGVEQYF. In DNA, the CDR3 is TGTGCCAGCAGCTCCGGAGGGCGGCCTCGAGGGGTCGAGCAGTACTTC.